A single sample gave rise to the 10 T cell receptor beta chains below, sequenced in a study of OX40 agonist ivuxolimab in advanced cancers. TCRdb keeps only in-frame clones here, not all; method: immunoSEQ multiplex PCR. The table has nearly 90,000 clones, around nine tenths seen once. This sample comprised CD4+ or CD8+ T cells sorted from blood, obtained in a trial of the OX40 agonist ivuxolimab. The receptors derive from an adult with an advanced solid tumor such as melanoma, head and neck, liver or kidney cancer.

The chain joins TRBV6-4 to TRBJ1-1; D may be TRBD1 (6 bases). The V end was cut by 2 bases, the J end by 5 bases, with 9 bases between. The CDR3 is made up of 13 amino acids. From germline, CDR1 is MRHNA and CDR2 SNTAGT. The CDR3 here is CASSDEGGTEAFF. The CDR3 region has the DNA TGTGCCAGCAGTGACGAGGGGGGGACTGAAGCTTTCTTT.

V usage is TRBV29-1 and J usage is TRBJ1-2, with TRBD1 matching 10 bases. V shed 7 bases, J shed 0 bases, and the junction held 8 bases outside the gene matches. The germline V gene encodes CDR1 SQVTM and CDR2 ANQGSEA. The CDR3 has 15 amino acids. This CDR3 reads CSGTPGQGPNYGYTF. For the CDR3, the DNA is TGCAGCGGAACCCCGGGACAGGGGCCTAACTATGGCTACACCTTC.

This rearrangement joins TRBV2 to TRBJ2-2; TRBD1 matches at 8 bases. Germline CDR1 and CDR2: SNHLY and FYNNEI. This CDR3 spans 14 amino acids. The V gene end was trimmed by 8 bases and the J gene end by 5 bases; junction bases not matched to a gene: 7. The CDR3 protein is CASSGGAGTGELFF. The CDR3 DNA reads TGTGCCAGCTCAGGGGGCGCGGGTACCGGGGAGCTGTTTTTT. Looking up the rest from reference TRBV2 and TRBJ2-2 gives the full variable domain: EPEVTQTPSHQVTQMGQEVILRCVPISNHLYFYWYRQILGQKVEFLVSFYNNEISEKSEIFDDQFSVERPDGSNFTLKIRSTKLEDSAMYFCASSGGAGTGELFFGEGSRLTVL.

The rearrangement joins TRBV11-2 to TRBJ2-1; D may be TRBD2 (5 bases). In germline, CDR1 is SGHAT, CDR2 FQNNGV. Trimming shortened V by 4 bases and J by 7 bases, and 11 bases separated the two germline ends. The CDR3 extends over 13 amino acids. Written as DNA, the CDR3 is TGTGCCAGCAGCTCTAGGGCGGGTAATGAGCAGTTCTTC. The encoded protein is CASSSRAGNEQFF. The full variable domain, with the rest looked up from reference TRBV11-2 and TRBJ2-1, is EAGVAQSPRYKIIEKRQSVAFWCNPISGHATLYWYQQILGQGPKLLIQFQNNGVVDDSQLPKDRFSAERLKGVDSTLKIQPAKLEDSAVYLCASSSRAGNEQFFGPGTRLTVL.

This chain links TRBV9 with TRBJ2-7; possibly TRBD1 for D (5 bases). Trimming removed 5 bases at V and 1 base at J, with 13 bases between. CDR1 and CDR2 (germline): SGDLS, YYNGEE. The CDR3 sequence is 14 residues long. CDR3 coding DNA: TGTGCCAGCAGTATTTTGACAGATTCCTACGAGCAGTACTTC. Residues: CASSILTDSYEQYF.

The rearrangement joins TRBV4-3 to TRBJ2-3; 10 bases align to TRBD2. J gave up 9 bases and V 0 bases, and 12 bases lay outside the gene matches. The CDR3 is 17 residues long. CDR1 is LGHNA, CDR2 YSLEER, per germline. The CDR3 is CASSQDTGASGSRTQYF. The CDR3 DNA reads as TGCGCCAGCAGCCAAGATACCGGGGCTAGCGGGAGTCGAACGCAGTATTTT.

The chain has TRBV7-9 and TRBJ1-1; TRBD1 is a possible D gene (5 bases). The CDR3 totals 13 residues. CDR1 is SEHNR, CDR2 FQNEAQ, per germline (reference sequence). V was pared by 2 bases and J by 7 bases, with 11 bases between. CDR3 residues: CASSLSGGGEAFF. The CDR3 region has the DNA TGTGCCAGCAGCTTATCGGGGGGAGGTGAAGCTTTCTTT.

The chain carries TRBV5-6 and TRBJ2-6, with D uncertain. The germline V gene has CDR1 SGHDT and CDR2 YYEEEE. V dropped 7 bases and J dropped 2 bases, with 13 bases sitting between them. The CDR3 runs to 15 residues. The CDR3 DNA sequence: TGTGCCAGCCGTATCCTCGAAGCTGGGGCCAACGTCCTGACTTTC. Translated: CASRILEAGANVLTF.

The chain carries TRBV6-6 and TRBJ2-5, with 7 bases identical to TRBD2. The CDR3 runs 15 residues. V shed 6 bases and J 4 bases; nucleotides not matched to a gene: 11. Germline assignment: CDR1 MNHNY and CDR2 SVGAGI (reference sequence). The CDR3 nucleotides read TGTGCCAGCAGCCCGGGACTAACGGGAGGAGAGACCCAGTACTTC. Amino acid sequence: CASSPGLTGGETQYF.

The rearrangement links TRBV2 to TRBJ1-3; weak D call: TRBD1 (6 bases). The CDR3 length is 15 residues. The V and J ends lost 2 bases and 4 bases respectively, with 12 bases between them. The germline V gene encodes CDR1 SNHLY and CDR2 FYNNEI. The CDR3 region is CASSERGARGNTIYF. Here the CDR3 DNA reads TGTGCCAGCAGTGAAAGGGGGGCGCGCGGAAACACCATATATTTT.